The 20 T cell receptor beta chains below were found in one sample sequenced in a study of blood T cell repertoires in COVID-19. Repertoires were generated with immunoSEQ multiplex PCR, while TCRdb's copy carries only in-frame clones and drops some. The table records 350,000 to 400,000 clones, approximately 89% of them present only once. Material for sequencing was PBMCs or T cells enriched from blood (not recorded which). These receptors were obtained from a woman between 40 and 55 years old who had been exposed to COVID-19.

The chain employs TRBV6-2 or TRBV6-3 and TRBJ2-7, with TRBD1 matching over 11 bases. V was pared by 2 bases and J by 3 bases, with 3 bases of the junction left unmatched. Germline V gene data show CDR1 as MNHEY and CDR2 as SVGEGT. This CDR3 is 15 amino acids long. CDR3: CASSYGTGGIYEQYF. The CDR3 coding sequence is TGTGCCAGCAGTTACGGGACAGGGGGAATCTACGAGCAGTACTTC.

For the CDR3, the DNA is TGTGCCTGGAGTATACGAGGGGGGGTGAAGAACACTGAAGCTTTCTTT. The encoded protein is CAWSIRGGVKNTEAFF. The chain combines TRBV30 with TRBJ1-1, with D possibly matching TRBD1 (6 bases). Germline V lookup: CDR1 GTSNPN, CDR2 SVGIG (reference sequence). There are 16 residues in the CDR3. Trimming stripped 2 bases from V and 1 base from J, with 17 bases between.

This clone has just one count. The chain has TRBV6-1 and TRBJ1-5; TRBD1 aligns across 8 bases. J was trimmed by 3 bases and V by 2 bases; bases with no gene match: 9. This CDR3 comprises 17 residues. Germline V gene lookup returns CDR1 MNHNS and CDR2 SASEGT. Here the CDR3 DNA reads TGTGCCAGCAGTGAACTAGGGACAGGTGGGCTCAATCAGCCCCAGCATTTT. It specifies CASSELGTGGLNQPQHF.

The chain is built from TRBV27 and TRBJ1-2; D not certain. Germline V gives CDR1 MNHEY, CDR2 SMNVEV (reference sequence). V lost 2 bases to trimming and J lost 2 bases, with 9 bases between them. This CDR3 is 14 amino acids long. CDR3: CASSLIAGNYGYTF. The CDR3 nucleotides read TGTGCCAGCAGTTTAATCGCGGGGAACTATGGCTACACCTTC.

For the CDR3, the DNA is TGTGCCAGCAGCATGCGGGGGGCGAACAATCAGCCCCAGCATTTT. Translating gives CASSMRGANNQPQHF. The chain uses TRBV6-5 and TRBJ1-5; D might be TRBD1 (6 bases). The CDR3 length is 15 residues. The germline V gene has CDR1 MNHEY and CDR2 SVGAGI. Trimming took 6 bases from V and 3 from J, leaving 15 bases between them.

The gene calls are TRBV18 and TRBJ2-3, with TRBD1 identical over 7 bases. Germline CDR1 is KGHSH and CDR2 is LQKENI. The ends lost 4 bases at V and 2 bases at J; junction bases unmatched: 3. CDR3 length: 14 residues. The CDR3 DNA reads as TGTGCCAGCTCACGGGACAGTAACACAGATACGCAGTATTTT. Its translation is CASSRDSNTDTQYF.

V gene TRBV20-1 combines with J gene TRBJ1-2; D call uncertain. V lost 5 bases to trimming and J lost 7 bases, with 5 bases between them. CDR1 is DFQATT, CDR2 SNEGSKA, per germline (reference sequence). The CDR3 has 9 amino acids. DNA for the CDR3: TGCAGTGCTCTGGCTGGCTACACCTTC. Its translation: CSALAGYTF.

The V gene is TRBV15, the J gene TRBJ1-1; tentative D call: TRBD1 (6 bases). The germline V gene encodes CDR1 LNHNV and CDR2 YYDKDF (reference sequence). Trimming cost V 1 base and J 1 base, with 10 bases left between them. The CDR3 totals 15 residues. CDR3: CATSRGQQGNTEAFF. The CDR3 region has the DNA TGTGCCACCAGCAGAGGGCAACAGGGGAACACTGAAGCTTTCTTT. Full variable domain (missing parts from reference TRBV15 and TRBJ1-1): DAMVIQNPRYQVTQFGKPVTLSCSQTLNHNVMYWYQQKSSQAPKLLFHYYDKDFNNEADTPDNFQSRRPNTSFCFLDIRSPGLGDTAMYLCATSRGQQGNTEAFFGQGTRLTVV.

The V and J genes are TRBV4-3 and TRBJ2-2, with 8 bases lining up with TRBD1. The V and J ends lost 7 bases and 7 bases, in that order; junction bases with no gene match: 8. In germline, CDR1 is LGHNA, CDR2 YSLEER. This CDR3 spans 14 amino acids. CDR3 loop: CASIGQGMGGELFF. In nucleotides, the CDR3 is TGCGCCAGCATCGGACAGGGCATGGGCGGGGAGCTGTTTTTT.

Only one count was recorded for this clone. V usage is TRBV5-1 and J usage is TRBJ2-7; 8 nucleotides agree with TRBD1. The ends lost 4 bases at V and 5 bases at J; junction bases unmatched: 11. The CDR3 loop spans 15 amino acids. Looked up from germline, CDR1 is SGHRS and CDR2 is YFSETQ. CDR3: CASSLTTGDFDEQYF. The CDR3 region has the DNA TGCGCCAGCAGCCTAACGACAGGGGACTTTGACGAGCAGTACTTC.

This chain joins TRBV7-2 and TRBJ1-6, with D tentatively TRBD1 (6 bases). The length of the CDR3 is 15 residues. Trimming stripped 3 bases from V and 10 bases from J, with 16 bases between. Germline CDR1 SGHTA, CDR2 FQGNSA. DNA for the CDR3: TGTGCCAGCAGCTTGGGATCGGGGACAAACTCACCCCTCCACTTT. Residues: CASSLGSGTNSPLHF.

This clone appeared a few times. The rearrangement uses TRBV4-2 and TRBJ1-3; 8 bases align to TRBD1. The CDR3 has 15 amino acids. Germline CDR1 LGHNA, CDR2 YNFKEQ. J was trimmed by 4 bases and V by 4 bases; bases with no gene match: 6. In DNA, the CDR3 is TGTGCCAGCAGCCCGACAGGGGTTGGAGGAAACACCATATATTTT. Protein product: CASSPTGVGGNTIYF.

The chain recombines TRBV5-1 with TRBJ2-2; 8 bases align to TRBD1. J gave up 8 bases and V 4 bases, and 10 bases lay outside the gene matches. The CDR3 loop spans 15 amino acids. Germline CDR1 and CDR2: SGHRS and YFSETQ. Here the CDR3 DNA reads TGCGCCAGCAGCCCGACAGGGGTAGGAGAAGGGGAGCTGTTTTTT. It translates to CASSPTGVGEGELFF.

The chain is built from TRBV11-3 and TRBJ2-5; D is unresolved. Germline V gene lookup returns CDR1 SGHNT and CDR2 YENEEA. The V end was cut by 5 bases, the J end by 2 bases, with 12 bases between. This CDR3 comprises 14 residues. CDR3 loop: CASSRSSTQETQYF. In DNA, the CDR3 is TGTGCCAGCAGCCGTTCTTCAACTCAAGAGACCCAGTACTTC.

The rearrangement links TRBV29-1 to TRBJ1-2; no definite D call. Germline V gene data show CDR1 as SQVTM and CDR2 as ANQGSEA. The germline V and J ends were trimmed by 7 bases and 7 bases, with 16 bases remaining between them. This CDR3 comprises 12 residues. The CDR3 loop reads CSGLDGGFGYTF. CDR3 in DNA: TGCAGCGGCCTCGATGGCGGGTTTGGCTACACCTTC.

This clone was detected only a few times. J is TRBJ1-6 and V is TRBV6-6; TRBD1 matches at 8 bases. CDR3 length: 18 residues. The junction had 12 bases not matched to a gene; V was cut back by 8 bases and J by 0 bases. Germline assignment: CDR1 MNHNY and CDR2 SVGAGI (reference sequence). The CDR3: CASGRTGTPSSYNSPLHF. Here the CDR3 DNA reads TGTGCCAGCGGTCGGACAGGGACCCCAAGCTCCTATAATTCACCCCTCCACTTT.

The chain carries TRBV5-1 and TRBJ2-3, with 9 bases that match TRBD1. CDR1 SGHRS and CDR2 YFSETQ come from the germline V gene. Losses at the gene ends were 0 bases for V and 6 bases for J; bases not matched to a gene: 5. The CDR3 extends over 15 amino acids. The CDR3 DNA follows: TGCGCCAGCAGCTTGGGGGACAGGGAGGCGGATACGCAGTATTTT. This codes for CASSLGDREADTQYF.

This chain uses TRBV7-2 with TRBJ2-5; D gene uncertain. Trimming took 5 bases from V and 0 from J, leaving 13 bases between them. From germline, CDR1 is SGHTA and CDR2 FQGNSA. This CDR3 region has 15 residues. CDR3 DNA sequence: TGTGCCAGCAGCATACCGCTGAGTTACCAAGAGACCCAGTACTTC. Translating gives CASSIPLSYQETQYF. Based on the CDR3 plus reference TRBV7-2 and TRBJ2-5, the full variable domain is GAGVSQSPSNKVTEKGKDVELRCDPISGHTALYWYRQSLGQGLEFLIYFQGNSAPDKSGLPSDRFSAERTGGSVSTLTIQRTQQEDSAVYLCASSIPLSYQETQYFGPGTRLLVL.

The DNA for the CDR3 is TGTGCCAGCAGGTTCGGGGGGGGATCTCACTCAATCTATGGCTACACCTTC. The encoded protein is CASRFGGGSHSIYGYTF. The chain has TRBV27 and TRBJ1-2; D is possibly TRBD1 (5 bases). The V gene lost 6 bases and the J gene lost 4 bases, with 24 bases spanning the gap. This CDR3 has 17 amino acids. Germline V gives CDR1 MNHEY, CDR2 SMNVEV (reference sequence).

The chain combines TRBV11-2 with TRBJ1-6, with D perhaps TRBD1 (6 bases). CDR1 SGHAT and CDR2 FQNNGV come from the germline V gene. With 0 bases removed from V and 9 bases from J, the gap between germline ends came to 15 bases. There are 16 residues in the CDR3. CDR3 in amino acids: CASSLDPGLRGSPLHF. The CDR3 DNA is TGTGCCAGCAGCTTAGATCCCGGACTCAGGGGTTCACCCCTCCACTTT.